These T cell receptor beta chains were read from a single sample in a study of control samples from healthy donors and cancer patients. Only in-frame clones appear in the TCRdb table, and some are missing; sequencing was by immunoSEQ multiplex PCR. The sample records some 76,000 clones, nearly 90% being singletons. Material for sequencing was PBMCs. These receptors originate from a man aged 60-69 years with lung cancer. Both conserved end residues are part of each CDR3. A D gene is named only where the DNA matches it firmly. A row's size may be missing; if present it is once, few, many or a size class.

CDR3 DNA	CDR3 protein	clone size	J gene	D gene	V gene	CDR3 length
TGCGCCAGCAGCTTGGACGCGACACTGAAGACCCAGTACTTC	CASSLDATLKTQYF	.	TRBJ2-5	.	TRBV5-1	14
TGTGCCTGGGCCAGGACTGACAACTATGGCTACACCTTC	CAWARTDNYGYTF	.	TRBJ1-2	.	TRBV30	13
TGTGCCAGCAGCTTAGTCTTTAGCGGGAGCTCCTACGAGCAGTACTTC	CASSLVFSGSSYEQYF	.	TRBJ2-7	TRBD2	TRBV13	16
TGTGCCAGCAGTTTTAGGGGTTCCGGGGAGCTGTTTTTT	CASSFRGSGELFF	.	TRBJ2-2	.	TRBV6-5	13
TGTGCCAGCAGCGGCACGGACAGGGGGAAAGTCGGAGCTTTCTTT	CASSGTDRGKVGAFF	.	TRBJ1-1	TRBD1	TRBV6-4	15
TGTGCCAGCAGTGACAGGGGGGAGGCTAATGAAAAACTGTTTTTT	CASSDRGEANEKLFF	.	TRBJ1-4	TRBD1	TRBV6-6	15
TGCGCCAGCCGACAGGGGGTGGACACTGAAGCTTTCTTT	CASRQGVDTEAFF	.	TRBJ1-1	TRBD1	TRBV5-1	13
TGCAGCGGGGGACTAGCGGGGGATCCAGATACGCAGTATTTT	CSGGLAGDPDTQYF	.	TRBJ2-3	TRBD2	TRBV29-1	14
TGTGCCAGCTCACCACTGGCAGGGAGAAGCACAGATACGCAGTATTTT	CASSPLAGRSTDTQYF	once	TRBJ2-3	.	TRBV18	16
TGTGCCAGCAGCTTATCGGACAGGGGCTATGGCTACACCTTC	CASSLSDRGYGYTF	.	TRBJ1-2	TRBD1	TRBV7-2	14
TGTGCCTGGGAGAGGACAGGGCTTTTCGGAAACACCATATATTTT	CAWERTGLFGNTIYF	.	TRBJ1-3	TRBD1	TRBV30	15
TGTGCCAGCAGTCCCGTTCGGGGGCGGCCATCTGGCTACACCTTC	CASSPVRGRPSGYTF	.	TRBJ1-2	.	TRBV6-5	15
TGCGCCAGCAGCCAAGATGGCCGGGACAGCAAAAACATTCAGTACTTC	CASSQDGRDSKNIQYF	.	TRBJ2-4	TRBD1	TRBV4-1	16
TGTGCCTGGAGTGTAATCGAGAACACTGAAGCTTTCTTT	CAWSVIENTEAFF	.	TRBJ1-1	.	TRBV30	13
TGCGCCAGCAGCCCCAACAGGGAAACTGAAGCTTTCTTT	CASSPNRETEAFF	.	TRBJ1-1	.	TRBV5-1	13
TGTGCCAGCAGCTTGGACGTTACTAGCCCCAAGGAGACCCAGTACTTC	CASSLDVTSPKETQYF	.	TRBJ2-5	.	TRBV5-4	16
TGTGCCAGCAGCCAAGGGGGCGGACGGCAAGAAGCTTTCTTT	CASSQGGGRQEAFF	.	TRBJ1-1	.	TRBV3-1/TRBV3-2	14
TGCGCCAGCCGGACAGGCCCTAATTCACCCCTCCACTTT	CASRTGPNSPLHF	.	TRBJ1-6	TRBD1	TRBV10-1	13
TGTGCCAGCAGCCCACGACTAGCCGGGGGCTACGAGCAGTACTTC	CASSPRLAGGYEQYF	.	TRBJ2-7	TRBD2	TRBV5-8	15
TGTGCAACGACGGCGAACACTGAAGCTTTCTTT	CATTANTEAFF	.	TRBJ1-1	.	TRBV19	11
TGTGCCAGCAGTGTAACCGTGACCCAAGAGACCCAGTACTTC	CASSVTVTQETQYF	.	TRBJ2-5	.	TRBV9	14
TGTGCCAGCAGTCACAGGGCGAACACCGGGGAGCTGTTTTTT	CASSHRANTGELFF	.	TRBJ2-2	.	TRBV6-2/TRBV6-3	14
TGTGCCAGCAGTGAAGCTAACGAGAGGTTGAGAACCTTC	CASSEANERLRTF	.	TRBJ1-2	.	TRBV6-1	13
TGTGCCAGCAGCTTAGTGGGCAGGAATAATTCACCCCTCCACTTT	CASSLVGRNNSPLHF	.	TRBJ1-6	.	TRBV7-8	15
TGTGCCAGCTCCGGGCGGGACAGGGGCACAGATACGCAGTATTTT	CASSGRDRGTDTQYF	.	TRBJ2-3	TRBD1	TRBV7-9	15
TGCGCCAGCAGCCTCACCACAGATACGCAGTATTTT	CASSLTTDTQYF	once	TRBJ2-3	.	TRBV5-1	12
TGTGCCGGCGGCCCTCTGGGACAAGAGACCCAGTACTTC	CAGGPLGQETQYF	.	TRBJ2-5	.	TRBV2	13
TGTGCCAGCAGTGAATTTTCGTCGACAGTCGCCGGGGAGCTGTTTTTT	CASSEFSSTVAGELFF	.	TRBJ2-2	.	TRBV25-1	16
TGTGCCAGCAGCTTAGACAGGGATTCCACTGAAGCTTTCTTT	CASSLDRDSTEAFF	once	TRBJ1-1	.	TRBV7-6	14
TGTGCCAGCAGTGAAGCGCTTCTGGATCCTGGGGCCAACGTCCTGACTTTC	CASSEALLDPGANVLTF	once	TRBJ2-6	.	TRBV2	17
TGCGCCAGCAGTGAGACACACCGGGCCAACACTGAAGCTTTCTTT	CASSETHRANTEAFF	.	TRBJ1-1	.	TRBV10-1	15
TGTGCCAGCAGCTTAGCAAGGACGACCCAAGAGACCCAGTACTTC	CASSLARTTQETQYF	.	TRBJ2-5	.	TRBV7-7	15
TGCGCCAGCAGCCAAGACTCGCGGAACTCCTATAATTCACCCCTCCACTTT	CASSQDSRNSYNSPLHF	.	TRBJ1-6	.	TRBV4-1	17
TGTGCCACCAGCAGGGATTATAACACTGAAGCTTTCTTT	CATSRDYNTEAFF	.	TRBJ1-1	.	TRBV15	13
TGTGCCATCAGTTCAGCGGGGGTAGAGACCCAGTACTTC	CAISSAGVETQYF	.	TRBJ2-5	TRBD2	TRBV10-3	13
TGTGCCAGCAGTGAGACTCTCGGCACGGATTCACCCCTCCACTTT	CASSETLGTDSPLHF	.	TRBJ1-6	.	TRBV6-1	15
TGTGCCAGCAGCCAACAAGGGGGCAACACTGAAGCTTTCTTT	CASSQQGGNTEAFF	.	TRBJ1-1	TRBD1	TRBV2	14